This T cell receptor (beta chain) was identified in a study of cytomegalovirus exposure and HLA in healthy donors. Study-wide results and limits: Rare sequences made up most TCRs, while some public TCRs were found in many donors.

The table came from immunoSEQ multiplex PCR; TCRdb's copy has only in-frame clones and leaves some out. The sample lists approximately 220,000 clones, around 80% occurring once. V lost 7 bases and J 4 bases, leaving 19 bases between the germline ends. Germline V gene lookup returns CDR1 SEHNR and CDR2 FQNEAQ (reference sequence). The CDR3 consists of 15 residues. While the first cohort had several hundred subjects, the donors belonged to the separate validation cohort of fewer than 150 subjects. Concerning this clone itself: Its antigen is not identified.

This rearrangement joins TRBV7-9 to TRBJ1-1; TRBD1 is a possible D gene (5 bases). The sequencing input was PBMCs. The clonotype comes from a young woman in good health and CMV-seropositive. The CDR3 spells CASTSIGRQSTEAFF. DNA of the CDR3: TGTGCCAGCACCAGTATCGGGAGACAGTCCACTGAAGCTTTCTTT.